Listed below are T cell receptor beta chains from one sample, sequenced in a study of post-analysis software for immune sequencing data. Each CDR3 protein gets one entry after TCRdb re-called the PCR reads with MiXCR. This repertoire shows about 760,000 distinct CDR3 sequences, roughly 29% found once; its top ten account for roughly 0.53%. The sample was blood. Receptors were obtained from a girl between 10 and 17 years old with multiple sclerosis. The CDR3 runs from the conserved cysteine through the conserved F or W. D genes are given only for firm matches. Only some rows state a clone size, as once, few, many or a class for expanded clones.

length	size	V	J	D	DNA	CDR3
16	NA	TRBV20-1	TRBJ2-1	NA	TGCAGTGCTAGAGACGGAATATCAAGCTCCTACAATGAGCAGTTCTTC	CSARDGISSSYNEQFF
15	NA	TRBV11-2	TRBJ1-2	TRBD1	TGTGCCAGCAGCTTTAGAGGGGGCCCTAACTATGGCTACACCTTC	CASSFRGGPNYGYTF
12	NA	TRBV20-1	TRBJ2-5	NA	TGCAGTGCCCAGTGGTACAGCGAGACCCAGTACTTC	CSAQWYSETQYF
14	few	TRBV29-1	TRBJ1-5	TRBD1	TGCAGCGCCAGACAGGGAAATAGCAATCAGCCCCAGCATTTT	CSARQGNSNQPQHF
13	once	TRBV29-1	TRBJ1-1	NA	TGCAGCGTTGTCCGGGAGGCGAACACTGAAGCTTTCTTT	CSVVREANTEAFF
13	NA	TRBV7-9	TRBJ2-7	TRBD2	TGTGCCAGCAGCCCAGCGGGGGATTACGAGCAGTACTTC	CASSPAGDYEQYF
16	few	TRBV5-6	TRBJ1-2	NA	TGTGCCAGCAGCCTTGGTTTCGGACAGAGAAACTATGGCTACACCTTC	CASSLGFGQRNYGYTF
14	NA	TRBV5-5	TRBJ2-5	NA	TGTGCCAGCGGCGGAGGGACACTACAAGAGACCCAGTACTTC	CASGGGTLQETQYF
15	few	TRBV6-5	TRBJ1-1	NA	TGTGCCAGCAGTTACACAGTTCAGGGGCCCACTGAAGCTTTCTTT	CASSYTVQGPTEAFF
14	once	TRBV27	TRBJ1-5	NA	TGTGCCAGCAGTGTCGGGAATCAAAATCAGCCCCAGCATTTT	CASSVGNQNQPQHF
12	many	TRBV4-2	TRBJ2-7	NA	TGTGCCAGCAGCCAAGATACGGGGGAGCAGTACTTC	CASSQDTGEQYF
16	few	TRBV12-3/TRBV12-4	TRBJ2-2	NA	TGTGCCAGCATTCCCTCCTGGCGGGGCAGTACCGGGGAGCTGTTTTTT	CASIPSWRGSTGELFF
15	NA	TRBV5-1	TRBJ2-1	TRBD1	TGCGCCAGCAGCTACGGGACAGGGCCCATCAATGAGCGGTTCTTC	CASSYGTGPINERFF
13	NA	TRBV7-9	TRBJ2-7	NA	TGTGCCAGCAGCTTACCAGGGGCGGACGAGCAGTACTTC	CASSLPGADEQYF
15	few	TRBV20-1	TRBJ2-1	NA	TGCAGTGCTACCCGGGGCCCATCCACTTACAATGAGCAGTTCTTC	CSATRGPSTYNEQFF
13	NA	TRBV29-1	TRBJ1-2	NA	TGCAGCGTTGAGGGGGGTTCGGACTATGGCTACACCTTC	CSVEGGSDYGYTF
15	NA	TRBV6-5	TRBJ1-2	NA	TGTGCCAGCAGCTCCCTCCCGGCAGTCGACTATGGCTACACCTTC	CASSSLPAVDYGYTF
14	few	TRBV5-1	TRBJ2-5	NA	TGCGCCAGCAGCTTGCCCAGCAGGGAAGAGACCCAGTACTTC	CASSLPSREETQYF
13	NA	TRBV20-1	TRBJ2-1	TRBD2	TGCAGTGCCTCTAGCGGGACGGGCAATGAGCAGTTCTTC	CSASSGTGNEQFF
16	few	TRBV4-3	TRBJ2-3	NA	TGCGCCAGCAGCCAAGATGCGCTTGTGGGCACAGATACGCAGTATTTT	CASSQDALVGTDTQYF
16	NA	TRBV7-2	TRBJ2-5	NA	TGTGCCAGCAGCTTTGCAACTGGCCGCCACCAAGAGACCCAGTACTTC	CASSFATGRHQETQYF
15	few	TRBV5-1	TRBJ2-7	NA	TGCGCCAGCAGCTTGGCAGGAGGCTCGTACTACGAGCAGTACTTC	CASSLAGGSYYEQYF
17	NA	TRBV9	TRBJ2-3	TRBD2	TGTGCCAGCAGCGCACTGGGACTAGCGGTGACTATAGATACGCAGTATTTT	CASSALGLAVTIDTQYF
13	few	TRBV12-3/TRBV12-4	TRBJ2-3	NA	TGTGCCAGCACCCGGGGTCCCACAGATACGCAGTATTTT	CASTRGPTDTQYF
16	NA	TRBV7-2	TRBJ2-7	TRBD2	TGTGCCAGCAGCTTAGGTCCGGGACTAGTCTCCCACGAGCAGTACTTC	CASSLGPGLVSHEQYF
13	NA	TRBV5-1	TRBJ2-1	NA	TGCGCCAGCAGCTGGAACCTCCAAGAGACCCAGTTCTTC	CASSWNLQETQFF
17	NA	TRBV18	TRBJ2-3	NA	TGTGCCAGCTCGGCCCGCTCGGGGGCGCGTGGCACAGATACGCAGTATTTT	CASSARSGARGTDTQYF
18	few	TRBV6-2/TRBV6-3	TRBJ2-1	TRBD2	TGTGCCAGCACCTCTATGACTAGCGGGGGAAGCTCCTACAATGAGCAGTTCTTC	CASTSMTSGGSSYNEQFF
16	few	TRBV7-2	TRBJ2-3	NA	TGTGCCAGCAGCCCGCGACCTAACTCCGCCACAGATACGCAGTATTTT	CASSPRPNSATDTQYF
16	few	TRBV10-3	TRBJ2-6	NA	TGTGCCATCAGTGAGTTTGGGGATGGTGGGGCCAACGTCCTGACTTTC	CAISEFGDGGANVLTF
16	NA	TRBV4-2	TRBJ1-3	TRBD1	TGTGCCAGCAGCCGCCAGGGGGCAGCCTCTGGAAACACCATATATTTT	CASSRQGAASGNTIYF
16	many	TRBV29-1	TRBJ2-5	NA	TGCAGCGTTATTGGGTGGACCCCCAGTCGGGCAGAGACCCAGTACTTC	CSVIGWTPSRAETQYF
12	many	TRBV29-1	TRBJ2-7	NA	TGCAGCGTTGAAGAAGCTAGTGACGAGCAGTACTTC	CSVEEASDEQYF
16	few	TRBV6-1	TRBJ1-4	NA	TGTGCCAGCAGGAGGGACCGTACAGGGTCTAATGAAAAACTGTTTTTT	CASRRDRTGSNEKLFF
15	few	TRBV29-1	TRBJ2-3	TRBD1	TGCAGCGTTGGGCCCGTTTCTACAGGGGCACATACGCAGTATTTT	CSVGPVSTGAHTQYF
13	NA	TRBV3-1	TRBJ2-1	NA	TGTGCCAGCAGCCAAGTTCCGTTTATTGTGCAGTTCTTC	CASSQVPFIVQFF
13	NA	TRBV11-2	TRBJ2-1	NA	TGTGCCAGCAGCCCGACTTTTCACAATGAGCAGTTCTTC	CASSPTFHNEQFF
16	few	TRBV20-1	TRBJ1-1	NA	TGCAGCGTCGCCAGGACGGCAGTTGAGTTCCTCACTGAAGCTTTCTTT	CSVARTAVEFLTEAFF
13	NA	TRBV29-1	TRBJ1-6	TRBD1	TGCAGCGTCAGGACAGGGCTTGGTTCACCCCTCCACTTT	CSVRTGLGSPLHF
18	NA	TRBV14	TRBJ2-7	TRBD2	TGTGCCAGCAGCCACCTTGGACTAGCGGGAGGCCACTCCTACGAGCAGTACTTC	CASSHLGLAGGHSYEQYF
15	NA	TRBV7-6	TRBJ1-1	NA	TGTGCCAGCAGCCCACTAATAGGTTGGGGCACTGAAGCTTTCTTT	CASSPLIGWGTEAFF
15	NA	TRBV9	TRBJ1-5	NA	TGTGCCAGCAGCGAGGGCAGCGATAGCAATCAGCCCCAGCATTTT	CASSEGSDSNQPQHF
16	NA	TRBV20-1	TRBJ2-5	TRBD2	TGCAGTGCTAGAGAACTCCTAGCGGTAGTGTGGGAGACCCAGTACTTC	CSARELLAVVWETQYF
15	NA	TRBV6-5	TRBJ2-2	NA	TGTGCCAGCAGAAGGCTAGCAGAGAACCCCGGGGAGCTGTTTTTT	CASRRLAENPGELFF
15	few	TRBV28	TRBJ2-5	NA	TGTGCCAGCAGCGACGGGCAGGGAGCCAGGGAGACCCAGTACTTC	CASSDGQGARETQYF
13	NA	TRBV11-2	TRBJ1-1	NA	TGTGCCAGCAGCTTATCGTCGGACACTGAAGCTTTCTTT	CASSLSSDTEAFF
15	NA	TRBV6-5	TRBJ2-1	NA	TGTGCCAGCTCGATTTGTCAGGAGTCCTACAATGAGCAGTTCTTC	CASSICQESYNEQFF
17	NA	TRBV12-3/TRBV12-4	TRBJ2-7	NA	TGTGCCAGCACCGGGGACAGGGTGGCTAGCGGGACGTACGAGCAGTACTTC	CASTGDRVASGTYEQYF
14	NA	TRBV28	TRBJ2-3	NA	TGTGCCAGCAGACGGGACCCGGGCGGGGATACGCAGTATTTT	CASRRDPGGDTQYF
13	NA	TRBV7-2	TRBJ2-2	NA	TGTGCCAGCAGCTTCCCTTTCAGCGGGGAGCTGTTTTTT	CASSFPFSGELFF
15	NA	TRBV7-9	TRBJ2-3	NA	TGTGCCAGCAGTTTGGGGATTAGCGATGGAGATACGCAGTATTTT	CASSLGISDGDTQYF